These T cell receptor beta chains were read from a single sample in a study of CD8 T cells in Susac syndrome. TCRdb independently ran MiXCR on the immunoSEQ multiplex PCR reads; one entry per CDR3 protein. The table lists about 120,000 distinct CDR3 sequences, about 94% of them singletons. Sequenced: CD4+ T cells from PBMCs. The receptors were gathered from a human donor with multiple sclerosis. Each CDR3 is given with its conserved first and last residue. A D gene is named only where the DNA matches it firmly. Not every row has a clone size; where given, it reads once, few, many or a size class.

v_gene	j_gene	abundance	d_gene	CDR3aa	CDR3nt
TRBV29-1	TRBJ2-3	-	-	CSARALGRDTQYF	TGCAGCGCCCGGGCCCTCGGTAGAGATACGCAGTATTTT
TRBV5-4	TRBJ1-1	-	-	CASSLGGVGNTEAFF	TGTGCCAGCAGCTTGGGGGGGGTCGGAAACACTGAAGCTTTCTTT
TRBV6-5	TRBJ2-7	-	TRBD2	CASKEAGGELGEQYF	TGTGCCAGCAAAGAGGCGGGGGGGGAGTTGGGCGAGCAGTACTTC
TRBV7-2	TRBJ1-2	-	-	CASSLDAGALGGYTF	TGTGCCAGCAGCTTAGACGCAGGGGCCCTGGGTGGCTACACCTTC
TRBV4-3	TRBJ2-7	-	-	CASSHAASYEQYF	TGCGCCAGCAGCCATGCGGCCTCCTACGAGCAGTACTTC
TRBV5-6	TRBJ1-1	-	TRBD1	CASNPTGGNTEAFF	TGTGCCAGCAACCCGACAGGGGGCAACACTGAAGCTTTCTTT
TRBV12-3/TRBV12-4	TRBJ1-6	-	TRBD1	CASSPGTAYSPLHF	TGTGCCAGCAGTCCCGGGACAGCGTATTCACCCCTCCACTTT
TRBV5-1	TRBJ2-5	-	TRBD1	CASSLAGTGEETQYF	TGCGCCAGCAGCTTGGCAGGGACAGGGGAAGAGACCCAGTACTTC
TRBV27	TRBJ2-1	-	-	CASSPTGSEQFF	TGTGCCAGCAGTCCTACAGGGAGCGAGCAGTTCTTC
TRBV12-5	TRBJ2-4	-	-	CASGSVGAGRTKNIQYF	TGTGCTAGTGGTTCCGTTGGGGCAGGGCGAACCAAAAACATTCAGTACTTC
TRBV3-1	TRBJ1-1	-	-	CASSHGAALNTEAFF	TGTGCCAGCAGCCACGGAGCGGCTTTAAACACTGAAGCTTTCTTT
TRBV3-1	TRBJ2-2	-	TRBD2	CASSLAGGDTGELFF	TGTGCCAGCAGCCTAGCGGGAGGTGACACCGGGGAGCTGTTTTTT
TRBV5-1	TRBJ1-1	-	-	CASSLADLGNTEAFF	TGCGCCAGCAGCTTGGCGGACTTAGGGAACACTGAAGCTTTCTTT
TRBV20-1	TRBJ1-2	-	-	CSARDPSGGDAAGYTF	TGCAGTGCTAGAGATCCATCCGGGGGGGACGCGGCTGGCTACACCTTC
TRBV6-2/TRBV6-3	TRBJ2-1	once	TRBD1	CASSRWTGRWDEQFF	TGTGCCAGCAGTCGGTGGACAGGGCGGTGGGATGAGCAGTTCTTC
TRBV7-2	TRBJ2-2	-	-	CASSSSRLDWELFF	TGTGCCAGCAGCTCCTCTCGGCTTGACTGGGAGCTGTTTTTT
TRBV2	TRBJ2-6	-	-	CASNPADLSGANVLTF	TGTGCCAGCAATCCGGCAGACCTCTCTGGGGCCAACGTCCTGACTTTC
TRBV7-2	TRBJ2-3	-	-	CASSLGGRGSTDTQYF	TGTGCCAGCAGCCTAGGGGGGAGGGGTAGCACAGATACGCAGTATTTT
TRBV9	TRBJ1-3	-	-	CASSPRYSGNTIYF	TGTGCCAGCAGCCCCCGTTACTCTGGAAACACCATATATTTT
TRBV5-6	TRBJ1-2	once	-	CASRGMTGDYGYTF	TGTGCCAGCAGGGGAATGACAGGTGACTATGGCTACACCTTC
TRBV19	TRBJ2-1	-	-	CASSMRGNEQFF	TGTGCCAGTAGTATGAGGGGCAATGAGCAGTTCTTC
TRBV2	TRBJ2-7	-	-	CASSEDLTVYEQYF	TGTGCCAGCAGTGAAGACTTGACCGTTTACGAGCAGTACTTC
TRBV7-2	TRBJ2-5	-	-	CASSTRQFQETQYF	TGTGCCAGCAGCACCCGACAGTTCCAAGAGACCCAGTACTTC
TRBV2	TRBJ1-2	-	-	CASRGGYGYTF	TGTGCCAGCAGGGGGGGCTATGGCTACACCTTC
TRBV5-1	TRBJ2-5	-	-	CASSVRQTFGTQYF	TGCGCCAGCAGCGTCCGACAGACTTTTGGGACCCAGTACTTC
TRBV4-1	TRBJ1-1	-	TRBD1	CASSQDLSRDRADMNTEAFF	TGCGCCAGCAGCCAAGACCTCTCTCGGGACAGGGCGGACATGAACACTGAAGCTTTCTTT
TRBV29-1	TRBJ1-5	-	TRBD1	CSARGAGGVSAQHF	TGCAGCGCTCGGGGGGCAGGGGGGGTTTCGGCCCAGCATTTT
TRBV19	TRBJ2-7	-	-	CASSGGTSREQYF	TGTGCCAGTAGTGGCGGGACCTCGAGGGAACAGTACTTC
TRBV5-1	TRBJ2-7	-	-	CASSLAVGPGEQYF	TGCGCCAGCAGCTTGGCCGTGGGGCCCGGGGAGCAGTACTTC
TRBV5-1	TRBJ2-1	-	-	CASSPRVTISLNEQFF	TGCGCCAGCAGCCCCAGGGTGACTATCTCCCTAAATGAGCAGTTCTTC
TRBV7-9	TRBJ1-1	-	-	CASSSRNGNTEAFF	TGTGCCAGCAGCTCCCGCAACGGGAACACTGAAGCTTTCTTT
TRBV30	TRBJ1-5	once	-	CAWSSGMSNQPQHF	TGTGCCTGGAGTAGTGGCATGAGCAATCAGCCCCAGCATTTT
TRBV7-9	TRBJ2-5	-	-	CASSFASQETQYF	TGTGCCAGCAGCTTTGCCAGCCAAGAGACCCAGTACTTC